This T cell receptor beta chain comes out of a study of shared clonotypes between healthy human individuals. Study-level background: The people who gave samples were a couple of women and a few men aged 18 to 49.

Everyone who donated was a Caucasian adult who lived in Nashville, Tennessee. Each unsorted PBMC replicate got 300 ng genomic DNA, roughly 29,000 genomes. Scientists sequenced DNA from unsorted PBMC on ten immunoSEQ deep assay plates. Generated by immunoSEQ multiplex PCR, the TCRdb table keeps only in-frame clones and is missing some. The sample yields roughly 500,000 clones, roughly 78% seen once. The germline V gene has CDR1 MDHEN and CDR2 SYDVKM. The V and J ends lost 7 bases and 6 bases respectively, with 12 bases between them. The CDR3 has 12 amino acids. Material for sequencing was PBMCs. The rearrangement uses TRBV28 and TRBJ1-1, with unresolved D. This TCR derives from a woman in her forties in good health. Some clones in this sample may be carry-over from other donors' samples. CDR3 protein: CASTEYFPEAFF. For the CDR3, the DNA is TGTGCCAGCACGGAATATTTTCCTGAAGCTTTCTTT.